The T cell receptor (beta chain) under discussion was sequenced for a study of T cells after posttransplantation cyclophosphamide. TCRdb's table, derived via immunoSEQ multiplex PCR, lists solely in-frame clones and lacks some. The sample has several thousand clones; around 90% are singletons. Germline V lookup: CDR1 MNHNY, CDR2 SVGAGI (reference sequence). The junction had 2 bases not matched to a gene; V was cut back by 2 bases and J by 1 base. This CDR3 is built from 15 residues. Cyclophosphamide on days +3 and +4 followed busulfan-fludarabine conditioning and a marrow graft. Sequenced material: CD4+ T cells sorted from blood, taken 1404 days after allogeneic stem cell transplant with posttransplant cyclophosphamide. This chain connects TRBV6-6 to TRBJ2-5, with TRBD2 matching 9 bases. This TCR came from a female patient aged 45 to 65 who received an allogeneic stem cell transplant from a related donor, was CMV-positive, and had no GVHD. Some of these T cells may belong to the graft donor. CDR3 region: CASSYRGRAQETQYF. In nucleotides, the CDR3 is TGTGCCAGCAGTTACCGCGGGAGGGCCCAAGAGACCCAGTACTTC.